This entry lists 16 T cell receptor beta chains sequenced from one sample in a study of cytomegalovirus exposure and HLA in healthy donors. The PCR used 60 Vbeta and 13 Jbeta primers. Here immunoSEQ multiplex PCR was the method, and the copy in TCRdb shows in-frame clones only, minus some. The sample has under 200,000 clones, over 60% seen once. The specimen sequenced was PBMCs. Receptor source: a man between 35 and 55 years old in good health and CMV-seronegative.

In this sample, this clone turned up once. This sequence joins TRBV7-9 and TRBJ1-2; D ambiguous. V dropped 3 bases and J dropped 3 bases, with 20 bases sitting between them. The CDR3 contains 17 residues. Germline-derived CDR1 and CDR2 are SEHNR and FQNEAQ (reference sequence). For the CDR3, the DNA is TGTGCCAGCAGCTTTGAAAGGTTATCGGGATTCGACTATGGCTACACCTTC. Translation gives CASSFERLSGFDYGYTF.

The chain joins TRBV7-6 to TRBJ2-3; weak D call: TRBD2 (6 bases). Germline V gene sequence: CDR1 SGHVS, CDR2 FNYEAQ. The CDR3 is 15 residues long. Deletions cut 6 bases from V and 9 bases from J, with 22 bases between. CDR3 sequence reads: CASSSYVTSPGTQYF. CDR3 bases: TGTGCCAGCAGTTCCTACGTAACTAGCCCGGGAACGCAGTATTTT.

The V gene is TRBV9, the J gene TRBJ2-2; 9 bases are a match to TRBD2. CDR3 length equals 14 residues. V was pared by 0 bases and J by 9 bases, with 3 bases of the junction left unmatched. Germline loops: CDR1 SGDLS, CDR2 YYNGEE. CDR3 DNA: TGTGCCAGCAGCGTAGATAGCGGGAGCCGGGAGCTGTTTTTT. Translation gives CASSVDSGSRELFF.

The gene calls are TRBV29-1 and TRBJ2-5; TRBD1 aligns across 8 bases. Germline CDR1 and CDR2: SQVTM and ANQGSEA. The CDR3 is made up of 15 amino acids. The ends lost 3 bases at V and 2 bases at J; junction bases unmatched: 8. CDR3 coding DNA: TGCAGCGTTGAGCCGACAGGGGTTAGGCAAGAGACCCAGTACTTC. Its translation: CSVEPTGVRQETQYF.

The chain uses TRBV6-5 and TRBJ1-1; D is uncertain. Germline loops: CDR1 MNHEY, CDR2 SVGAGI. This CDR3 has 15 amino acids. V was pared by 7 bases and J by 1 base, with 16 bases between. The CDR3 reads CASIPPGRRNTEAFF. The CDR3 DNA reads TGTGCCAGCATCCCCCCCGGGAGAAGGAACACTGAAGCTTTCTTT.

The chain is built from TRBV9 and TRBJ2-5, with TRBD1 as a possible D gene (6 bases). The CDR3 totals 13 residues. Trimming took 3 bases from V and 5 from J, leaving 11 bases between them. The germline V gene has CDR1 SGDLS and CDR2 YYNGEE. The DNA for the CDR3 is TGTGCCAGCAGCGAACAGGGCTACGAGACCCAGTACTTC. It translates to CASSEQGYETQYF. Full variable domain (missing parts from reference TRBV9 and TRBJ2-5): DSGVTQTPKHLITATGQRVTLRCSPRSGDLSVYWYQQSLDQGLQFLIQYYNGEERAKGNILERFSAQQFPDLHSELNLSSLELGDSALYFCASSEQGYETQYFGPGTRLLVL.

The chain carries TRBV7-7 and TRBJ2-2; TRBD1 matches 7 bases. Trimming cost V 4 bases and J 5 bases; bases outside gene matches: 7. The CDR3 length is 15 residues. The germline V gene encodes CDR1 SSHAT and CDR2 FNYEAQ (reference sequence). CDR3 in amino acids: CASSSKGGATGELFF. Here the CDR3 DNA reads TGTGCCAGCAGCTCAAAAGGGGGCGCAACCGGGGAGCTGTTTTTT.

For this clone: The same CDR3 is also encoded by other DNA sequences in this sample. The rearrangement uses TRBV7-2 and TRBJ2-5; no clear D. The CDR3 contains 12 residues. In germline, CDR1 is SGHTA, CDR2 FQGNSA. V gave up 5 bases and J gave up 5 bases, with 9 bases separating them. CDR3 sequence: CASSLSRETQYF. The CDR3 DNA follows: TGTGCCAGCAGCCTAAGTCGGGAGACCCAGTACTTC.

J is TRBJ1-2 and V is TRBV19, with TRBD1 matching 8 bases. The germline V gene encodes CDR1 LNHDA and CDR2 SQIVND (reference sequence). Unmatched junction bases numbered 9, after V lost 5 bases and J lost 4 bases. This CDR3 has 15 amino acids. The CDR3 region has the DNA TGTGCCAGTAGTTCAGGGGGCGCAGTGCTCTATGGCTACACCTTC. Its protein product is CASSSGGAVLYGYTF.

The gene calls are TRBV10-2 and TRBJ1-2; 11 bases fit TRBD1. The junction had 4 bases not matched to a gene; V was cut back by 6 bases and J by 4 bases. Per germline, CDR1 WSHSY and CDR2 SAAADI. CDR3 length: 14 amino acids. As DNA, the CDR3 is TGCGCCAGCAGCCCAGGGACAGGGGGCTATGGCTACACCTTC. The encoded protein is CASSPGTGGYGYTF.

The chain has TRBV30 and TRBJ2-7; tentative D call: TRBD2 (5 bases). Trimming took off 0 bases at V and 9 bases at J, with 6 bases between the two ends. Germline CDR1 is GTSNPN and CDR2 is SVGIG (reference sequence). This CDR3 is built from 10 residues. The CDR3 sequence: CAWSVSGQYF. CDR3 sequence (DNA): TGTGCCTGGAGTGTAAGCGGGCAGTACTTC.

This clone was detected a few times. This rearrangement joins TRBV7-3 to TRBJ1-1; no reliable D call. Germline V CDR1 and CDR2: SGHTA, FQGTGA. V lost 4 bases and J 1 base, leaving 10 bases between the germline ends. The CDR3 is 14 amino acids. The CDR3 is CASSYGRENTEAFF. CDR3 DNA: TGTGCCAGCAGCTACGGACGGGAGAACACTGAAGCTTTCTTT.

The genes are TRBV6-5 and TRBJ2-5; weak D call: TRBD2 (5 bases). Trimming took off 3 bases at V and 2 bases at J, with 13 bases between the two ends. The CDR3 has 15 residues. Germline V gives CDR1 MNHEY, CDR2 SVGAGI. CDR3 sequence: CASSYGRLPQETQYF. CDR3 coding DNA: TGTGCCAGCAGTTATGGGAGACTCCCGCAAGAGACCCAGTACTTC.

The chain has TRBV5-1 and TRBJ1-6; 8 bases are a match to TRBD1. This CDR3 is 18 amino acids long. In germline, CDR1 is SGHRS, CDR2 YFSETQ. With 0 bases clipped from V and 5 bases from J, the junction kept 10 bases outside the gene matches. This CDR3 reads CASSLEATGGSNNSPLHF. Written as DNA, the CDR3 is TGCGCCAGCAGCTTGGAAGCCACAGGGGGGTCTAATAATTCACCCCTCCACTTT.

This clone was picked up one time. This rearrangement joins TRBV18 to TRBJ2-7; tentative D call: TRBD1 (5 bases). Germline V lookup: CDR1 KGHSH, CDR2 LQKENI. This CDR3 is built from 14 residues. Trimming stripped 1 base from V and 0 bases from J, with 7 bases between. The CDR3: CASSPRTNSYEQYF. CDR3 nucleotides: TGTGCCAGCTCACCACGGACAAACTCCTACGAGCAGTACTTC.

This chain connects TRBV2 to TRBJ1-1; TRBD1 matches 8 bases. J was trimmed by 4 bases and V by 7 bases; bases with no gene match: 8. The CDR3 contains 14 residues. Germline lookup yields CDR1 SNHLY and CDR2 FYNNEI. In nucleotides, the CDR3 is TGTGCCAGCACCGGGACAGGTTTTGGCACTGAAGCTTTCTTT. Its protein product is CASTGTGFGTEAFF.